Shown below are 24 T cell receptor beta chains from a single sample sequenced in a study of OX40 agonist ivuxolimab in advanced cancers. TCRdb's table, derived via immunoSEQ multiplex PCR, lists solely in-frame clones and lacks some. Of fewer than 75,000 clones listed, over 70% are singletons. This sample comprised CD4+ or CD8+ T cells sorted from blood, obtained in a trial of the OX40 agonist ivuxolimab. The receptors originated from an adult with an advanced solid tumor such as melanoma, head and neck, liver or kidney cancer.

The gene calls are TRBV11-3 and TRBJ2-2; D assignment may be TRBD1 or TRBD2 (6 bases each). The germline gives CDR1 SGHNT, CDR2 YENEEA. CDR3 size: 15 residues. Between the trimmed V and J ends, which lost 0 bases and 4 bases, there was a span of 9 bases. DNA for the CDR3: TGTGCCAGCAGCTTAGATGGGGGGCCCACCGGGGAGCTGTTTTTT. This encodes CASSLDGGPTGELFF.

The chain combines TRBV20-1 with TRBJ2-3; no definite D call. The germline V gene has CDR1 DFQATT and CDR2 SNEGSKA (reference sequence). This CDR3 contains 11 residues. Trimming took off 2 bases at V and 6 bases at J, with 6 bases between the two ends. CDR3 bases: TGCAGTGCTAGATCCCGGGATACGCAGTATTTT. Translating it yields CSARSRDTQYF.

J is TRBJ1-1 and V is TRBV11-2; D possibly corresponds to TRBD1 (6 bases). The germline V and J ends were trimmed by 5 bases and 11 bases, with 24 bases remaining between them. Germline CDR1 SGHAT, CDR2 FQNNGV. The CDR3 runs to 15 residues. The CDR3 coding sequence is TGTGCCAGCAGCCCCACGGGACTTCATGCTAGGGGGGCTTTCTTT. As protein: CASSPTGLHARGAFF.

This CDR3 is CASSVVGQGGIYGYTF. Here the CDR3 DNA reads TGTGCCAGCAGCGTAGTCGGTCAAGGTGGGATCTATGGCTACACCTTC. V is TRBV9 and J is TRBJ1-2; D remains unclear. CDR3 length equals 16 residues. V was clipped by 0 bases and J by 4 bases, with 16 bases between them. Germline V lookup: CDR1 SGDLS, CDR2 YYNGEE.

V usage is TRBV5-1 and J usage is TRBJ2-2; D is unclear. CDR3 length: 12 residues. Per the germline V gene, CDR1 is SGHRS and CDR2 is YFSETQ. Deletions cut 2 bases from V and 6 bases from J, with 5 bases between. As DNA, the CDR3 is TGCGCCAGCAGCTTAAAGGCCGGGGAGCTGTTTTTT. Translating gives CASSLKAGELFF.

The chain links TRBV25-1 to TRBJ2-3; perhaps TRBD2 as D (6 bases). Trimming shortened V by 3 bases and J by 5 bases, and 15 bases separated the two germline ends. CDR3 length equals 15 residues. Per the germline V gene, CDR1 is MGHDK and CDR2 is SYGVNS. In nucleotides, the CDR3 is TGTGCCAGCAGTGAGGAACGGCAGGGAGGAGATACGCAGTATTTT. It is translated as CASSEERQGGDTQYF.

The CDR3 bases are TGTGCCAGCAACGAACAGGGGCGGAGCAATCAGCCCCAGCATTTT. It specifies CASNEQGRSNQPQHF. J is TRBJ1-5 and V is TRBV6-5; TRBD1 matches 7 bases. Germline values: CDR1 MNHEY, CDR2 SVGAGI. The V segment lost 7 bases and the J segment 1 base; nucleotides outside the gene matches: 7. The CDR3 totals 15 residues.

V and J are TRBV27 and TRBJ1-4; 7 bases line up with TRBD1. Germline V lookup: CDR1 MNHEY, CDR2 SMNVEV (reference sequence). The V gene end was trimmed by 5 bases and the J gene end by 5 bases; junction bases not matched to a gene: 11. The CDR3 has 16 amino acids. The CDR3 DNA reads TGTGCCAGCAGTACGACACCGACAGGGTCGAATGAAAAACTGTTTTTT. Protein product: CASSTTPTGSNEKLFF.

This chain joins TRBV27 and TRBJ2-3; no clear D gene. The ends were cut back, 5 bases at V and 3 bases at J, with 15 bases in the middle. The CDR3 covers 15 residues. Germline loops: CDR1 MNHEY, CDR2 SMNVEV (reference sequence). The CDR3 loop is CASSPGRWATDTQYF. CDR3 coding DNA: TGTGCCAGCAGTCCCGGTCGTTGGGCGACAGATACGCAGTATTTT.

This clone has just one count. The V gene is TRBV7-2, the J gene TRBJ2-5, with D hard to call. The germline gives CDR1 SGHTA, CDR2 FQGNSA. Trimming removed 4 bases at V and 5 bases at J, with 17 bases between. The CDR3 runs 15 residues. The CDR3 protein is CASSSAWSPWETQYF. The CDR3 bases are TGTGCCAGCAGCTCTGCCTGGTCACCTTGGGAGACCCAGTACTTC.

This clone was found a few times. V gene TRBV4-1 combines with J gene TRBJ1-5; D is possibly TRBD1 (6 bases). Germline V gene sequence: CDR1 MGHRA, CDR2 YSYEKL. Trimming shortened V by 2 bases and J by 0 bases, and 11 bases separated the two germline ends. The length of the CDR3 is 16 residues. Here the CDR3 reads CASSQTGRISNQPQHF. The CDR3 DNA reads as TGCGCCAGCAGCCAAACAGGGAGAATTAGCAATCAGCCCCAGCATTTT.

In DNA, the CDR3 is TGTGCCTGGGGCGGACAGGGGCGCTACGAGCAGTACTTC. Its protein product is CAWGGQGRYEQYF. The chain couples TRBV30 to TRBJ2-7, with TRBD1 identical over 9 bases. This CDR3 has 13 residues. V was clipped by 5 bases and J by 3 bases; unmatched bases: 5. Germline lookup yields CDR1 GTSNPN and CDR2 SVGIG (reference sequence). Variable domain in full (rest from reference TRBV30 and TRBJ2-7): SQTIHQWPATLVQPVGSPLSLECTVEGTSNPNLYWYRQAAGRGLQLLFYSVGIGQISSEVPQNLSASRPQDRQFILSSKKLLLSDSGFYLCAWGGQGRYEQYFGPGTRLTVT.

The rearrangement joins TRBV6-6 to TRBJ2-5; 7 bases line up with TRBD2. V was pared by 2 bases and J by 5 bases, with 8 bases of the junction left unmatched. This CDR3 spans 15 amino acids. Germline CDR1 reads MNHNY; CDR2 reads SVGAGI (reference sequence). The CDR3 is CASSYLGLDTETQYF. CDR3 sequence (DNA): TGTGCCAGCAGTTACCTAGGACTAGATACGGAGACCCAGTACTTC.

The rearrangement links TRBV7-2 to TRBJ1-5; possibly TRBD1 for D (5 bases). Germline V gene sequence: CDR1 SGHTA, CDR2 FQGNSA. The CDR3 spans 15 residues. V lost 2 bases and J lost 1, with 9 bases in between. CDR3 residues: CASSLTRDSNQPQHF. The CDR3 DNA is TGTGCCAGCAGCTTAACCCGGGACAGCAATCAGCCCCAGCATTTT.

The sample holds a few counts of this clone. V and J are TRBV6-5 and TRBJ2-5; D gene unclear. The CDR3 sequence is 15 residues long. Trimming took off 6 bases at V and 4 bases at J, with 18 bases between the two ends. CDR1 and CDR2 from the germline V gene are MNHEY and SVGAGI. The CDR3 sequence: CASRPASKGPETQYF. DNA of the CDR3: TGTGCCAGCAGACCCGCCTCCAAGGGCCCAGAGACCCAGTACTTC.

The chain is built from TRBV27 and TRBJ2-5, with D possibly being TRBD2 (6 bases). CDR1 and CDR2 from the germline V gene are MNHEY and SMNVEV (reference sequence). This CDR3 contains 14 residues. V gave up 9 bases and J gave up 0 bases, with 14 bases separating them. For the CDR3, the DNA is TGTGCCAGTCGTACCCGGGGGAACCAAGAGACCCAGTACTTC. Translated, it gives CASRTRGNQETQYF.

This chain links TRBV9 with TRBJ2-1; a possible D gene is TRBD1 (6 bases). The germline V gene has CDR1 SGDLS and CDR2 YYNGEE. V lost 4 bases and J 3 bases, leaving 17 bases between the germline ends. The CDR3 has 16 amino acids. This chain's CDR3 is CASSPRTVLFYNEQFF. CDR3 DNA: TGTGCCAGCAGCCCCCGGACAGTCCTTTTCTACAATGAGCAGTTCTTC.

The chain combines TRBV28 with TRBJ1-3; D call uncertain. V was trimmed by 3 bases and J by 1 base, leaving 19 bases between them. The CDR3 has 18 residues. Germline loops: CDR1 MDHEN, CDR2 SYDVKM. The CDR3 DNA reads TGTGCCAGCAGTTTCAACGTCCGCAGCCCGGGGTCTGGAAACACCATATATTTT. Protein product: CASSFNVRSPGSGNTIYF.

This sequence joins TRBV11-2 and TRBJ1-3; the D gene is possibly TRBD1 (5 bases). There are 17 residues in the CDR3. Per the germline V gene, CDR1 is SGHAT and CDR2 is FQNNGV. V was clipped by 4 bases and J by 0 bases, with 16 bases between them. The CDR3 DNA is TGTGCCAGCAGCTCCACCCCCGGGACCGCCTCTGGAAACACCATATATTTT. This translates into CASSSTPGTASGNTIYF.

CDR3 amino acids: CASSHGGYYGYTF. The CDR3 DNA sequence: TGTGCCAGCAGCCATGGGGGGTACTATGGCTACACCTTC. The chain links TRBV7-9 to TRBJ1-2, with D maybe TRBD1 (5 bases). CDR3 length: 13 amino acids. Trimming took off 5 bases at V and 3 bases at J, with 10 bases between the two ends. Germline assignment: CDR1 SEHNR and CDR2 FQNEAQ (reference sequence).

The rearrangement joins TRBV2 to TRBJ1-5; D is undetermined. Trimming removed 3 bases from V and 2 bases from J, with 11 bases in between. The CDR3 has 15 amino acids. Germline V gives CDR1 SNHLY, CDR2 FYNNEI. CDR3 DNA sequence: TGTGCCAGCAGTGATTCCGGGGTGGGCAATCAGCCCCAGCATTTT. Translated: CASSDSGVGNQPQHF.

Turning to this clone: A read error may produce the germline difference seen at one junction end. The rearrangement joins TRBV6-1 to TRBJ2-7; TRBD2 agrees at 7 bases. CDR1 is MNHNS and CDR2 is SASEGT in the germline V gene. The CDR3 length is 14 residues. CDR3 protein: CASNLGGGGYERYF. DNA for the CDR3: TGTGCCAGCAATTTAGGAGGCGGGGGTTACGAGCGGTACTTC.

In its sample, this clone was seen a few times. The chain links TRBV25-1 to TRBJ2-7; TRBD1 might be the D (6 bases). Germline CDR1 is MGHDK and CDR2 is SYGVNS. The CDR3 contains 14 residues. The ends were cut back, 3 bases at V and 6 bases at J, with 15 bases in the middle. CDR3 in amino acids: CASSDSQGPAEQYF. DNA of the CDR3: TGTGCCAGCAGTGACTCACAGGGACCCGCCGAGCAGTACTTC.

The genes are TRBV30 and TRBJ2-7, with 9 bases identical to TRBD2. The V gene's germline CDR1 is GTSNPN and CDR2 SVGIG (reference sequence). V shed 5 bases, J shed 2 bases, and the junction held 7 bases outside the gene matches. This CDR3 is 14 amino acids long. The CDR3 protein is CAWRTSGQAYEQYF. DNA for the CDR3: TGTGCCTGGCGAACTAGCGGGCAAGCCTACGAGCAGTACTTC.